This T cell receptor (beta chain) emerged from a study of identical twins. Study-level findings and limits: Memory repertoires showed no such pattern, whereas abundant cord blood beta clonotypes carried fewer insertions.

As regards this clonotype: Its matching antigen is unknown.

TCRdb independently ran MiXCR on the 5' RACE reads; one entry per CDR3 protein. The sample comprises about 520,000 distinct CDR3 sequences, 22% of which are singletons, and roughly 0.9% rests with the top ten. These data were likewise used in another study, on T cells expressing NK-cell markers. That work adds: A range of about 1.0-7.5% of CD8+ T cells consisted of dominant NKG2C+ clonotypes in several donors.

The receptor was isolated from a woman between 18 and 30 years old in good health. Input material: CD4+ T cells sorted from blood.

CDR3 sequence reads: CSARGTGTSGNIQYF. The CDR3 DNA reads as TGCAGTGCTAGGGGGACCGGGACTAGCGGAAACATTCAGTACTTC. The chain combines TRBV20-1 with TRBJ2-4; 11 bases match TRBD2. The CDR3 is 15 residues long. J was trimmed by 6 bases and V by 3 bases; bases with no gene match: 7. The germline gives CDR1 DFQATT, CDR2 SNEGSKA (reference sequence).